Following are 2 T cell receptor beta chains from one sample sequenced in a study of radiation and T cells in renal cell carcinoma. Indicated treatment: treatment-naive control, cytoreductive nephrectomy. Data came from immunoSEQ multiplex PCR; TCRdb stores just in-frame clones and leaves some out. The sample records around 16,000 clones, 55% to 60% being singletons. Sequencing was performed on tumor tissue, taken from a patient whose treatment was nephrectomy without radiotherapy. The receptors here all came from a man aged 45-65 years with renal cell carcinoma.

V is TRBV27 and J is TRBJ1-1; a weak D match, TRBD1 (6 bases). Trimming shortened V by 6 bases and J by 1 base, and 12 bases separated the two germline ends. This CDR3 has 14 residues. Germline values: CDR1 MNHEY, CDR2 SMNVEV (reference sequence). The chain's CDR3 is CASSLLGGNTEAFF. In nucleotides, the CDR3 is TGTGCCAGCAGCCTGTTAGGGGGGAACACTGAAGCTTTCTTT.

The V gene is TRBV9, the J gene TRBJ2-1; 15 bases are a match to TRBD2. CDR1 SGDLS and CDR2 YYNGEE come from the germline V gene. The CDR3 has 21 amino acids. The trim removed 4 bases at V and 0 bases at J, leaving 14 bases unmatched. CDR3 residues: CASSLPRGTSGRSSSYNEQFF. CDR3 in DNA: TGTGCCAGCAGCCTCCCTAGGGGGACTAGCGGGAGGTCCTCCTCCTACAATGAGCAGTTCTTC.